The 3 T cell receptor beta chains below were found in one sample sequenced in a study of tumor-infiltrating lymphocytes in primary liver carcinoma. TCR beta cDNA was made from roughly 450 ng total RNA with a constant-region primer. What produced the TCR beta libraries was three nested multiplex PCR rounds using slightly modified ARM-PCR. TRBV1-TRBV30 forward primers and a C-beta reverse primer were used in the first two PCR rounds, which each ran for 10 cycles. MiXCR was run by TCRdb on the multiplex PCR reads, yielding one entry per CDR3 protein. The sample lists 100,000 or so distinct CDR3 sequences, around 80% occurring once. Starting material for RNA and DNA co-extraction consisted of roughly 18-34 mg of unsorted bulk tissue. Sequenced material: liver tumor tissue from sampling region 3. Stated subset: tumor region T3, left-lateral pole. Source of these receptors: a man aged 40-49 years with primary liver carcinoma and hepatitis B virus infection.

Concerning this clonotype: The junction and the germline gene differ at one end; a read error may be behind it. The chain couples TRBV6-5 to TRBJ2-7; 9 bases are a match to TRBD1. Germline V gene sequence: CDR1 MNHEY, CDR2 SVGAGI. The length of the CDR3 is 14 residues. CDR3 protein: CASSAGTGSSEQYF. CDR3 in DNA: TGTGCTAGCAGTGCCGGGACAGGGTCCTCCGAGCAGTACTTC.

Remarks on this clonotype: Since no conserved phenylalanine or tryptophan closes the CDR3, a read error is the likely cause. The gene calls are TRBV10-2 and TRBJ2-7, with D tentatively TRBD2 (5 bases). Germline lookup yields CDR1 WSHSY and CDR2 SAAADI. The CDR3 is 11 amino acids. V was clipped by 8 bases and J by 10 bases, with 15 bases between them. The CDR3 spells CASRHLGEQYI. CDR3 coding DNA: TGCGCCAGCCGCCACCTCGGGGAACAGTACATC.

The table lists this clonotype with many counts. The chain carries TRBV7-9 and TRBJ2-7, with 9 bases aligning to TRBD2. CDR1 and CDR2 from the germline V gene are SEHNR and FQNEAQ (reference sequence). The CDR3 is 14 residues long. V gave up 5 bases and J gave up 5 bases; unmatched junction bases: 7. This chain's CDR3 is CASSGPAGGNEQYF. For the CDR3, the DNA is TGTGCCAGCAGCGGGCCAGCGGGAGGTAACGAGCAGTACTTC.